This TCR beta chain was observed in a study of cytomegalovirus exposure and HLA in healthy donors. Germline V lookup: CDR1 MRHNA, CDR2 SNTAGT. V lost 0 bases, J lost 5 bases, and 8 bases lay in between. The CDR3 runs 14 residues. A multiplex PCR was run with 60 Vbeta primers and 13 Jbeta primers. The repertoire was sequenced with immunoSEQ multiplex PCR; TCRdb's copy has only in-frame clones and lacks some. Of more than 130,000 clones listed, 73% are singletons. The sample taken for sequencing was PBMCs. The rearrangement links TRBV6-4 to TRBJ2-1, with D possibly TRBD2 on 5 matching bases. This TCR was sampled from a human donor in good health. CDR3 region: CASSDSAGNNEQFF. In nucleotides, the CDR3 is TGTGCCAGCAGTGACTCGGCGGGTAACAATGAGCAGTTCTTC.